The present TCR beta chain was sequenced within a study of blood T cell repertoires in COVID-19. Germline V CDR1 and CDR2: MDHEN, SYDVKM. With V trimmed by 5 bases and J by 3 bases, 6 bases remained unmatched. The CDR3 contains 16 residues. The method was immunoSEQ multiplex PCR; TCRdb's version includes in-frame clones alone and lacks a portion of them. The sample lists approximately 170,000 clones, 84% occurring once. This TCR was recovered from a woman aged 45-65 years who had recovered from COVID-19. The V call is TRBV28, the J call TRBJ2-1, with TRBD2 matching over 11 bases. The sequenced material came from PBMCs or T cells enriched from blood (not recorded which). The CDR3 DNA reads TGTGCCAGCAGTCCGCGGGGGACTAGCGGCTACAATGAGCAGTTCTTC. Protein product: CASSPRGTSGYNEQFF.